The 28 T cell receptor beta chains given below trace back to one sample, sequenced in a study of blood T cell repertoires in COVID-19. Using immunoSEQ multiplex PCR, the repertoire was profiled, and TCRdb retains in-frame clones only, with some absent. The sample holds under 300,000 clones, 84% seen once. Input material: peripheral blood. These receptors came from a man between 35 and 55 years old who had recovered from COVID-19.

The chain uses TRBV27 and TRBJ2-3; 9 positions match TRBD2. V lost 4 bases, J lost 7 bases, and 6 bases stayed unmatched. The CDR3 is 14 residues long. CDR1 is MNHEY and CDR2 is SMNVEV in the germline V gene (reference sequence). The CDR3 sequence is CASSSSGDGHTQYF. Written as DNA, the CDR3 is TGTGCCAGCAGTTCTAGCGGGGACGGGCATACGCAGTATTTT.

This clone was observed a few times. The chain links TRBV5-1 to TRBJ1-1; 8 bases map to TRBD1. V shed 4 bases and J 4 bases; nucleotides not matched to a gene: 9. The CDR3 has 15 amino acids. Germline assignment: CDR1 SGHRS and CDR2 YFSETQ. DNA for the CDR3: TGCGCCAGCAGCCCTGCCGGACAGGGAGCCACTGAAGCTTTCTTT. It encodes CASSPAGQGATEAFF.

V is TRBV7-9 and J is TRBJ2-7, with a weak D call TRBD1 (6 bases). The CDR3 consists of 15 residues. From germline, CDR1 is SEHNR and CDR2 FQNEAQ (reference sequence). Trimming pared 0 bases from V and 3 bases from J, leaving 12 bases between. The CDR3 sequence is CASSLAVTGSYEQYF. In DNA, the CDR3 is TGTGCCAGCAGCTTAGCTGTGACAGGAAGCTACGAGCAGTACTTC. Full variable domain (outside the CDR3, taken from reference TRBV7-9 and TRBJ2-7): DTGVSQNPRHKITKRGQNVTFRCDPISEHNRLYWYRQTLGQGPEFLTYFQNEAQLEKSRLLSDRFSAERPKGSFSTLEIQRTEQGDSAMYLCASSLAVTGSYEQYFGPGTRLTVT.

The rearrangement links TRBV5-4 to TRBJ1-4, with TRBD1 as a possible D gene (6 bases). There are 14 residues in the CDR3. From germline, CDR1 is SGHNT and CDR2 YYREEE (reference sequence). Trimming took off 5 bases at V and 4 bases at J, with 12 bases between the two ends. The CDR3 is CASSYQGFNEKLFF. The CDR3 region has the DNA TGTGCCAGCAGTTATCAGGGGTTTAATGAAAAACTGTTTTTT.

This clone was seen only a few times. The V and J genes are TRBV18 and TRBJ1-2; D uncertain. Germline lookup yields CDR1 KGHSH and CDR2 LQKENI. The CDR3 covers 13 residues. V lost 3 bases and J 5 bases, leaving 10 bases between the germline ends. The CDR3 DNA reads TGTGCCAGCTCACCCCCGGGGAGGTATGGCTACACCTTC. Amino acid sequence: CASSPPGRYGYTF.

This clone was found a few times. The CDR3 bases are TGCGCCAGCAGCCAAGAGGGCAGGGGGGATGGCTACACCTTC. Residues: CASSQEGRGDGYTF. The rearrangement links TRBV4-3 to TRBJ1-2, with TRBD1 identical over 7 bases. The CDR3 contains 14 residues. Germline CDR1 is LGHNA and CDR2 is YSLEER. J gave up 6 bases and V 0 bases, and 4 bases lay outside the gene matches.

The sample holds a few counts of this clone. The V and J genes are TRBV4-1 and TRBJ2-1, with 8 bases matching TRBD2. The CDR3 is 15 residues long. Germline CDR1 is MGHRA and CDR2 is YSYEKL. The V gene end was trimmed by 1 base and the J gene end by 5 bases; junction bases not matched to a gene: 4. The CDR3 DNA reads TGCGCCAGCAGCCAAGGGACTAGCAGTAACAATGAGCAGTTCTTC. This translates into CASSQGTSSNNEQFF.

The gene calls are TRBV5-1 and TRBJ2-7; the match to TRBD2 covers 9 bases. CDR1 is SGHRS, CDR2 YFSETQ, per germline. V was pared by 4 bases and J by 1 base, with 3 bases of the junction left unmatched. The CDR3 loop spans 14 amino acids. CDR3 nucleotides: TGCGCCAGCAGCATCACTAGCGGGTCCTACGAGCAGTACTTC. Translating gives CASSITSGSYEQYF.

Here the CDR3 reads CASSPNQETQYF. The CDR3 DNA reads TGTGCCAGCAGTCCCAACCAAGAGACCCAGTACTTC. The V and J genes are TRBV2 and TRBJ2-5, with D unclear. Trimming took 5 bases from V and 0 from J, leaving 4 bases between them. CDR1 and CDR2 from the germline V gene are SNHLY and FYNNEI. The CDR3 is made up of 12 amino acids.

The chain links TRBV7-2 to TRBJ1-2; tentatively, D is TRBD1 (6 bases). This CDR3 has 13 amino acids. Germline lookup yields CDR1 SGHTA and CDR2 FQGNSA. With 1 base removed from V and 8 bases from J, the gap between germline ends came to 11 bases. This CDR3 reads CASSLGRGTGYTF. The DNA of the CDR3 is TGTGCCAGCAGCTTAGGAAGGGGGACCGGCTACACCTTC.

The rearrangement links TRBV6-1 to TRBJ2-3; the D gene is possibly TRBD2 (7 bases). This CDR3 has 15 residues. Trimming cost V 1 base and J 8 bases, with 16 bases left between them. In germline, CDR1 is MNHNS, CDR2 SASEGT. CDR3 in amino acids: CASSEDGGGFGTQYF. In DNA, the CDR3 is TGTGCCAGCAGTGAAGATGGCGGGGGCTTCGGTACGCAGTATTTT.

This chain joins TRBV4-1 and TRBJ2-7; D call uncertain. Trimming took 4 bases from V and 6 from J, leaving 19 bases between them. The CDR3 runs to 15 residues. Per the germline V gene, CDR1 is MGHRA and CDR2 is YSYEKL. DNA for the CDR3: TGCGCCAGCAGCCGAGCAGACTCACTTGATGGCGAGCAGTACTTC. Its protein is CASSRADSLDGEQYF.

The chain couples TRBV7-2 to TRBJ2-7, with 8 bases that match TRBD2. This CDR3 contains 15 residues. Germline V lookup: CDR1 SGHTA, CDR2 FQGNSA. J was trimmed by 2 bases and V by 1 base; bases with no gene match: 4. CDR3 in DNA: TGTGCCAGCAGCTTAGAGGGTAGCGGGGCCTACGAGCAGTACTTC. The encoded protein is CASSLEGSGAYEQYF.

The chain is built from TRBV6-2 or TRBV6-3 and TRBJ2-7; 10 nucleotides line up with TRBD2. The V segment lost 6 bases and the J segment 3 bases; nucleotides outside the gene matches: 5. Germline V gene data show CDR1 as MNHEY and CDR2 as SVGEGT. The CDR3 is 14 amino acids. Here the CDR3 reads CASSRGLAVYEQYF. The CDR3 bases are TGTGCCAGCAGCCGAGGACTAGCGGTCTACGAGCAGTACTTC.

The chain couples TRBV5-4 to TRBJ2-7; 10 bases match TRBD2. V shed 1 base, J shed 2 bases, and the junction held 3 bases outside the gene matches. Germline V lookup: CDR1 SGHNT, CDR2 YYREEE (reference sequence). The CDR3 has 15 amino acids. CDR3 in amino acids: CASSLKLAGTYEQYF. CDR3 DNA sequence: TGTGCCAGCAGCTTGAAACTAGCGGGAACCTACGAGCAGTACTTC.

This rearrangement joins TRBV28 to TRBJ2-7, with 9 bases identical to TRBD2. J was trimmed by 6 bases and V by 5 bases; bases with no gene match: 8. CDR1 MDHEN and CDR2 SYDVKM come from the germline V gene. The CDR3 is 14 residues long. CDR3 in DNA: TGTGCCAGCAGTCCCGGGACTAGCACCACCGAGCAGTACTTC. The encoded protein is CASSPGTSTTEQYF.

This clone was observed once. The chain carries TRBV18 and TRBJ1-2, with a weak D call TRBD1 (6 bases). Germline V lookup: CDR1 KGHSH, CDR2 LQKENI. V gave up 2 bases and J gave up 8 bases, with 12 bases separating them. The CDR3 loop spans 13 amino acids. The CDR3 reads CASSPGTRVGYTF. The CDR3 nucleotides are TGTGCCAGCTCACCAGGGACAAGAGTCGGCTACACCTTC.

This sequence joins TRBV18 and TRBJ2-1; 7 positions agree with TRBD2. The CDR3 runs to 12 residues. The ends lost 8 bases at V and 15 bases at J; junction bases unmatched: 13. Germline V gene lookup returns CDR1 KGHSH and CDR2 LQKENI. Written as DNA, the CDR3 is TGTGCCAGCGGAGGGCCTGAGCGGGACCCGTTCTTC. Protein sequence: CASGGPERDPFF.

This clone was detected a few times. The genes are TRBV6-5 and TRBJ1-2; D is uncertain. Germline V gene lookup returns CDR1 MNHEY and CDR2 SVGAGI. CDR3 length: 13 residues. V was clipped by 7 bases and J by 4 bases, with 13 bases between them. CDR3 region: CASKTTRGYGYTF. In nucleotides, the CDR3 is TGTGCCAGCAAGACGACGCGCGGCTATGGCTACACCTTC.

The chain combines TRBV19 with TRBJ2-5; D might be TRBD1 (6 bases). V was cut by 4 bases and J by 1 base, with 10 bases left in between. Germline lookup yields CDR1 LNHDA and CDR2 SQIVND (reference sequence). The CDR3 is 14 amino acids. The CDR3 DNA follows: TGTGCCAGTAGTACTGGACAGACCCAAGAGACCCAGTACTTC. This translates into CASSTGQTQETQYF.

This clone was observed a handful of times. This chain links TRBV4-3 with TRBJ2-1; 11 positions match TRBD2. With 0 bases clipped from V and 5 bases from J, the junction kept 9 bases outside the gene matches. Per the germline V gene, CDR1 is LGHNA and CDR2 is YSLEER. The CDR3 sequence is 18 residues long. In nucleotides, the CDR3 is TGCGCCAGCAGCCAAGATCCCCACGGACTAGCGGGCAACAATGAGCAGTTCTTC. Translated, it gives CASSQDPHGLAGNNEQFF.

V usage is TRBV6-6 and J usage is TRBJ2-2; unclear D gene. The CDR3 loop spans 16 amino acids. Trimming took off 0 bases at V and 3 bases at J, with 11 bases between the two ends. Germline V lookup: CDR1 MNHNY, CDR2 SVGAGI (reference sequence). In DNA, the CDR3 is TGTGCCAGCAGTTACTCGGAGCTAGAACACACCGGGGAGCTGTTTTTT. Its protein is CASSYSELEHTGELFF.

The rearrangement uses TRBV5-1 and TRBJ2-7; weak D call: TRBD1 (7 bases). V lost 0 bases and J 0 bases, leaving 13 bases between the germline ends. The CDR3 covers 16 residues. From germline, CDR1 is SGHRS and CDR2 YFSETQ. CDR3 protein: CASSLGAGQSSYEQYF. As DNA, the CDR3 is TGCGCCAGCAGCTTGGGGGCGGGACAGAGCTCCTACGAGCAGTACTTC.

This clone appeared a few times. This rearrangement joins TRBV7-9 to TRBJ2-1, with TRBD1 matching over 8 bases. J gave up 4 bases and V 5 bases, and 10 bases lay outside the gene matches. CDR3 size: 16 residues. Germline V gene lookup returns CDR1 SEHNR and CDR2 FQNEAQ (reference sequence). CDR3 in amino acids: CASSDLGQGRYNEQFF. Written as DNA, the CDR3 is TGTGCCAGCAGCGATTTAGGACAGGGCAGGTACAATGAGCAGTTCTTC.

This clone was detected a few times. The chain combines TRBV2 with TRBJ2-2, with TRBD2 matching 8 bases. The germline V gene encodes CDR1 SNHLY and CDR2 FYNNEI. The junction had 4 bases not matched to a gene; V was cut back by 3 bases and J by 7 bases. The CDR3 sequence is 14 residues long. The CDR3 DNA sequence: TGTGCCAGCAGTGACGGGAGGGCCCTCGGGGAGCTGTTTTTT. Its translation: CASSDGRALGELFF.

This clone has more than one count but fewer than ten. The rearrangement joins TRBV18 to TRBJ2-2; a possible D gene is TRBD2 (6 bases). Per germline, CDR1 KGHSH and CDR2 LQKENI. V was cut by 2 bases and J by 5 bases, with 12 bases left in between. This CDR3 comprises 15 residues. This chain's CDR3 is CASSPRTMATGELFF. The CDR3 DNA sequence: TGTGCCAGCTCACCAAGGACTATGGCGACCGGGGAGCTGTTTTTT.

The CDR3 sequence: CAWTWASRAWDEQFF. The CDR3 DNA reads as TGTGCCTGGACCTGGGCTTCGAGGGCGTGGGATGAGCAGTTCTTC. V usage is TRBV30 and J usage is TRBJ2-1, with D possibly matching TRBD2 (5 bases). V was trimmed by 4 bases and J by 8 bases, leaving 21 bases between them. There are 15 residues in the CDR3. Germline CDR1 reads GTSNPN; CDR2 reads SVGIG (reference sequence).

The chain uses TRBV10-1 and TRBJ2-7; D remains ambiguous. Deletions cut 0 bases from V and 3 bases from J, with 9 bases between. The CDR3 sequence is 14 residues long. Germline values: CDR1 WNHNN, CDR2 SYGVQD (reference sequence). CDR3 sequence: CASSESGRSYEQYF. The CDR3 DNA reads TGCGCCAGCAGTGAGTCGGGCAGAAGCTACGAGCAGTACTTC.